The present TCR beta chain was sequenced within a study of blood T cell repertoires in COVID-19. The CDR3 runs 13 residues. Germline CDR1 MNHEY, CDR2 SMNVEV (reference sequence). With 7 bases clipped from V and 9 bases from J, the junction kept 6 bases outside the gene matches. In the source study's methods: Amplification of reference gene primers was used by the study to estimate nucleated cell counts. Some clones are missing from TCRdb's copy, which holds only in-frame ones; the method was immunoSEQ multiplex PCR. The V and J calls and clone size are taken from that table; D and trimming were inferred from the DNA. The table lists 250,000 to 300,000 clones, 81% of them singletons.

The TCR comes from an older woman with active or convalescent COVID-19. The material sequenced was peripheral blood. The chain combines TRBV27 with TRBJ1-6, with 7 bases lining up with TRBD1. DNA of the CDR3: TGTGCCAGCAACAGGGGTGGGGGTTCACCCCTCCACTTT. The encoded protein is CASNRGGGSPLHF.